This T cell receptor beta chain was identified during a study of T cells after yellow fever vaccination. Across the study: Preparing low-cell-number fractions relied on SMART-Seq v4 Ultra Low Input.

Points from the study as a whole: Clones that expanded after primary vaccination mostly reappeared after the booster (nearly 98% CD4, about 91% CD8). By day 5 rather than day 15, the secondary response had peaked, though it was weaker. Abundant clonotypes from the bulk population could get into FACS-sorted repertoires as contaminants.

TCRdb independently ran MiXCR on the 5' RACE reads; one entry per CDR3 protein. Among 250,000 to 350,000 distinct CDR3 sequences, about 4.5% were seen once, and the ten largest hold just under 20%. This clonotype occurred a few times. Its antigen is still unknown. V lost 5 bases to trimming and J lost 2 bases; unmatched junction nucleotides: 8. CDR3 size: 16 residues. Germline assignment: CDR1 SGHTA and CDR2 FQGNSA. The V call is TRBV7-2, the J call TRBJ2-5; 10 bases agree with TRBD2. Material: PBMCs, obtained 15 days after the yellow fever booster vaccination. The TCR comes from a man between 18 and 35 years old who received the YFV17D yellow fever vaccine. CDR3 in DNA: TGTGCCAGCAGCCGAAGCGGGGGGGCGCAGCAAGAGACCCAGTACTTC. Amino acid sequence: CASSRSGGAQQETQYF.